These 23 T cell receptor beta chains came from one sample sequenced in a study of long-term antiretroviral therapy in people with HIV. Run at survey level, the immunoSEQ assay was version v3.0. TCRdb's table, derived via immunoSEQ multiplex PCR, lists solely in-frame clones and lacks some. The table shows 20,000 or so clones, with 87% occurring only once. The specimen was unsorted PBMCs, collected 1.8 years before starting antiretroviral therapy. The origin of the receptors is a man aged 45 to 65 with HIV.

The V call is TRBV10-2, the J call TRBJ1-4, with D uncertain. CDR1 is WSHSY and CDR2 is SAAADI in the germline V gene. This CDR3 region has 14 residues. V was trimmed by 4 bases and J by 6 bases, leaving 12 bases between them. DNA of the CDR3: TGCGCCAGCAGTGGACCCCGACGGGATGAAAAACTGTTTTTT. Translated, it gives CASSGPRRDEKLFF.

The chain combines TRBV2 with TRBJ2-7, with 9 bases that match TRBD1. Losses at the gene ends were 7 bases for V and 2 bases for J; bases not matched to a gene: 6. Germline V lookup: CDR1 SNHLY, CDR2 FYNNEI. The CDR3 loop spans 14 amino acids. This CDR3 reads CASTGDRATYEQYF. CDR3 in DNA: TGTGCCAGCACTGGGGACAGGGCCACCTACGAGCAGTACTTC.

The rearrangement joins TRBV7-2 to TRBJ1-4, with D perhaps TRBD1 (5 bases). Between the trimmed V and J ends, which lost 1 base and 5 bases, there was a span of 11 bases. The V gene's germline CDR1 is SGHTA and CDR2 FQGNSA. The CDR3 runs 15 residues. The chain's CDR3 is CASSLVRGQNEKLFF. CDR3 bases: TGTGCCAGCAGCTTAGTGAGGGGTCAAAATGAAAAACTGTTTTTT.

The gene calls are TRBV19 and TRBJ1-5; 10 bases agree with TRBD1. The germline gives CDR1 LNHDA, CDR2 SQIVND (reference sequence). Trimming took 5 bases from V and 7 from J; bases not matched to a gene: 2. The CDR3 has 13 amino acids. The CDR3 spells CASSPTGGQPQHF. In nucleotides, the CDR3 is TGTGCCAGTAGTCCGACAGGGGGCCAGCCCCAGCATTTT.

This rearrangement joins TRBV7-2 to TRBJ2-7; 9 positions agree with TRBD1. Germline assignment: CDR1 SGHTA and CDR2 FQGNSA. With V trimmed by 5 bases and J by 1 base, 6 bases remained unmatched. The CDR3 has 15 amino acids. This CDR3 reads CASSLQGALSYEQYF. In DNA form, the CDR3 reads TGTGCCAGCAGCCTACAGGGGGCTCTTTCCTACGAGCAGTACTTC.

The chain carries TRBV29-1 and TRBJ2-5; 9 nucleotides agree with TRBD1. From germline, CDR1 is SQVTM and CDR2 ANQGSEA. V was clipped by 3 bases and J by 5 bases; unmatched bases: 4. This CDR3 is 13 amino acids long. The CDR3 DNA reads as TGCAGCGTTGACCCTGGGACAGGGGAGACCCAGTACTTC. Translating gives CSVDPGTGETQYF.

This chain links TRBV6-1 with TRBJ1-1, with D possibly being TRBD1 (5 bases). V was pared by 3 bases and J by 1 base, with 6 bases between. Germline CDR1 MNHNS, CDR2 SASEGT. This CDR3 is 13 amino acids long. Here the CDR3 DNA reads TGTGCCAGCAGTGATGGACAGAACACTGAAGCTTTCTTT. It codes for CASSDGQNTEAFF.

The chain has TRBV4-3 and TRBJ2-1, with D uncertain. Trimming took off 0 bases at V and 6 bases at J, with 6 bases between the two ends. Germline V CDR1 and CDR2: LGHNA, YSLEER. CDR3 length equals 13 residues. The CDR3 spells CASSQEPGNEQFF. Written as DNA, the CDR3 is TGCGCCAGCAGCCAAGAGCCGGGCAATGAGCAGTTCTTC.

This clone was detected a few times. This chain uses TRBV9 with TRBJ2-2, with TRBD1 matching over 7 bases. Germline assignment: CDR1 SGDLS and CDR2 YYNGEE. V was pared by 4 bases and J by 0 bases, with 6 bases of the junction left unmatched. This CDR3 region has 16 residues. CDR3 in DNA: TGTGCCAGCAGCCCCACAGGGGCAACGAACACCGGGGAGCTGTTTTTT. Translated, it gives CASSPTGATNTGELFF.

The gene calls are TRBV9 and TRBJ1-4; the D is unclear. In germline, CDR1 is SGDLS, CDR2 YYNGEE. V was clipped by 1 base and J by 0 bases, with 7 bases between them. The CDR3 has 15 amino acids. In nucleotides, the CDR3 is TGTGCCAGCAGCGTATCAGCCGCAACTAATGAAAAACTGTTTTTT. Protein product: CASSVSAATNEKLFF.

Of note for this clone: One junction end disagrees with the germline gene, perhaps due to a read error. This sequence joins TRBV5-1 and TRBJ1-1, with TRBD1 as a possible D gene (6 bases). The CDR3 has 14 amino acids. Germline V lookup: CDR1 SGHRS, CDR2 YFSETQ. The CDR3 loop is CASRLDSQNTEAFF. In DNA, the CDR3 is TGCGCCAGCAGGTTGGACAGCCAGAACACTGAAGCTTTCTTT.

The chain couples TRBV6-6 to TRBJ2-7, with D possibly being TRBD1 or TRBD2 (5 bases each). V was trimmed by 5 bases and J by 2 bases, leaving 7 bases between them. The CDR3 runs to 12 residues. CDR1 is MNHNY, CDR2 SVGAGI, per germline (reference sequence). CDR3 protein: CASSEGPYEQYF. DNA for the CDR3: TGTGCCAGCAGTGAGGGACCCTACGAGCAGTACTTC.

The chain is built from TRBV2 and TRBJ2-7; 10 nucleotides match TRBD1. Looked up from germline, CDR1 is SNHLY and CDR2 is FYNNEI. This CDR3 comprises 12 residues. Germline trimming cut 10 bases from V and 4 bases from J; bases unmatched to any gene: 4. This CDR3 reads CATGQGGYEQYF. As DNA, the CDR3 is TGTGCCACAGGACAGGGGGGATACGAGCAGTACTTC.

The CDR3, as DNA: TGTGCCAGCAGCTCGCGCCGGGACAGCCACTACGAGCAGTACTTC. As protein: CASSSRRDSHYEQYF. The V gene is TRBV7-8, the J gene TRBJ2-7, with 7 bases aligning to TRBD1. CDR1 and CDR2 (germline): SGHVS, FQNEAQ. The CDR3 covers 15 residues. The V and J ends lost 4 bases and 3 bases, in that order; junction bases with no gene match: 9.

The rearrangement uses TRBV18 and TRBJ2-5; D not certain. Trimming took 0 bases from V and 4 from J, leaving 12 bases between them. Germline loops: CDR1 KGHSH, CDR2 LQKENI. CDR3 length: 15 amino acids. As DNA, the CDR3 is TGTGCCAGCTCACCACCGTCTGACGTTTTAGAGACCCAGTACTTC. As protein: CASSPPSDVLETQYF.

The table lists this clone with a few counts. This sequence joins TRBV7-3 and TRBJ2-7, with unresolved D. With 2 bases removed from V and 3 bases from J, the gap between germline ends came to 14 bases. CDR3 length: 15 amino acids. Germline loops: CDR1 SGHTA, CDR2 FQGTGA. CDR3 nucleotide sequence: TGTGCCAGCAGCTTAGCAGTTGGCCTAGGCTACGAGCAGTACTTC. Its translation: CASSLAVGLGYEQYF.

For the CDR3, the DNA is TGCGCCAGCAGCCAAGAATTAACGGGGGTGATTATCGCTAACTATGGCTACACCTTC. Protein sequence: CASSQELTGVIIANYGYTF. The J gene is TRBJ1-2, the V gene TRBV4-1; possible D gene TRBD1, 5 bases. In germline, CDR1 is MGHRA, CDR2 YSYEKL. CDR3 size: 19 residues. Trimming cost V 0 bases and J 0 bases, with 20 bases left between them.

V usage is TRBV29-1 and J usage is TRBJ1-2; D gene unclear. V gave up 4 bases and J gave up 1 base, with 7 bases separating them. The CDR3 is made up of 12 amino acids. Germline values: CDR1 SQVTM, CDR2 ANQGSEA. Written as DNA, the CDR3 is TGCAGCGTTGGTGGCAATAACTATGGCTACACCTTC. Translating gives CSVGGNNYGYTF.

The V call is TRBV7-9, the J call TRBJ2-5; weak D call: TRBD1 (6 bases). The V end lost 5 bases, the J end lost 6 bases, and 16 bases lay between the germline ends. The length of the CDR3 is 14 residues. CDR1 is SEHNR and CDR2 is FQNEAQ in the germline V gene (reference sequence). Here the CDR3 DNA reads TGTGCCAGCAGCATACACCGGGACACCCAGACCCAGTACTTC. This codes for CASSIHRDTQTQYF.

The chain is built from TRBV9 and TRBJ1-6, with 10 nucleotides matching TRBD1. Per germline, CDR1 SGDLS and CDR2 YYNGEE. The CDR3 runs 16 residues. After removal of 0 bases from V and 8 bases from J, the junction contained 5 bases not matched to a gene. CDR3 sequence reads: CASSVGAGTGDSPLHF. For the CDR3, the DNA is TGTGCCAGCAGCGTAGGGGCCGGGACAGGGGATTCACCCCTCCACTTT.

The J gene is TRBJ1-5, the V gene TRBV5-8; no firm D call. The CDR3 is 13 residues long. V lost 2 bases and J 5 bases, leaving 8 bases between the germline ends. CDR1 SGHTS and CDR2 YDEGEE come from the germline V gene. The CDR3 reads CASSLEGYQPQHF. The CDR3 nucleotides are TGTGCCAGCAGCTTAGAAGGGTATCAGCCCCAGCATTTT.

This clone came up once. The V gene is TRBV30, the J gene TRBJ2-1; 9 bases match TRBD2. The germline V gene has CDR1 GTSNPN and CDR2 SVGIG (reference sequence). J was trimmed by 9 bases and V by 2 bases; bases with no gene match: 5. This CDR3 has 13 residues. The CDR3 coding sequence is TGTGCCTGGAGTACGCGGGGGGGTACTGAGCAGTTCTTC. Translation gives CAWSTRGGTEQFF.

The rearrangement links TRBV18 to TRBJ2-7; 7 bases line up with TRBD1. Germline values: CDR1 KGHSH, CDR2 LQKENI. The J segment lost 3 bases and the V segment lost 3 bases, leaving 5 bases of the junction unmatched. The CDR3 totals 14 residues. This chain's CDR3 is CASSPRTGDYEQYF. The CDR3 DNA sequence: TGTGCCAGCTCACCCCGGACAGGAGACTACGAGCAGTACTTC.